The rows below give T cell receptor beta chains drawn from one sample of a study of blood T cell repertoires in COVID-19. Using immunoSEQ multiplex PCR, the repertoire was profiled, and TCRdb retains in-frame clones only, with some absent. Of 81,000 or so clones detected, 75% to 85% appear once; the ten largest clones hold 8% to 10%. The sequencing input was peripheral blood. The receptors come from a man between 50 and 59 years old with COVID-19, enrolled during active disease. Each CDR3 is given with its conserved first and last residue. D genes are given only for firm matches. Rows give clone size only sometimes, using once, few, many, or a class for an expanded clone.

TRBV19	.	TRBJ1-4	.	CASSVTPRGEKLFF	TGTGCCAGTAGCGTGACACCGCGGGGTGAAAAACTGTTTTTT
TRBV24-1	TRBD1	TRBJ2-3	.	CATSGGTGGTDTQYF	TGTGCCACCAGTGGAGGGACAGGGGGCACAGATACGCAGTATTTT
TRBV28	TRBD1	TRBJ1-1	.	CASRTDRVTEAFF	TGTGCCAGCAGGACTGACAGGGTCACTGAAGCTTTCTTT
TRBV29-1	TRBD1	TRBJ2-7	.	CSVEGQGAHEQYF	TGCAGCGTTGAGGGACAGGGGGCCCACGAGCAGTACTTC
TRBV10-3	TRBD1	TRBJ1-2	.	CAISGQGARVTGNYGYTF	TGTGCCATCAGTGGCCAGGGGGCACGGGTTACTGGGAACTATGGCTACACCTTC
TRBV30	.	TRBJ2-7	.	CAWRMAGLYEQYF	TGTGCCTGGAGGATGGCGGGACTCTACGAGCAGTACTTC
TRBV12-3/TRBV12-4	.	TRBJ1-1	.	CASSFFVVTEAFF	TGTGCCAGCAGTTTTTTCGTCGTGACTGAAGCTTTCTTT
TRBV20-1	.	TRBJ1-3	.	CSASPLDTIYF	TGCAGTGCTAGCCCCCTCGACACCATATATTTT
TRBV30	.	TRBJ1-2	.	CAWRRGYFNYGYTF	TGTGCCTGGAGGCGAGGATATTTCAACTATGGCTACACCTTC
TRBV6-5	TRBD1	TRBJ1-2	.	CASTGDWDRKIGYTF	TGTGCCAGCACCGGGGACTGGGACAGGAAAATAGGCTACACCTTC
TRBV18	.	TRBJ1-5	few	CASSPTQSQPQHF	TGTGCCAGCTCACCAACACAGAGTCAGCCCCAGCATTTT
TRBV6-2/TRBV6-3	.	TRBJ2-7	.	CASSDSVRRYEQYF	TGTGCCAGCAGCGACTCCGTTAGACGTTACGAGCAGTACTTC
TRBV6-5	.	TRBJ2-3	.	CASSYSRADTQYF	TGTGCCAGCAGTTACTCGAGGGCTGATACGCAGTATTTT
TRBV9	TRBD2	TRBJ2-1	.	CASSVASGFYNEQFF	TGTGCCAGCAGCGTCGCTAGCGGGTTCTACAATGAGCAGTTCTTC
TRBV4-3	.	TRBJ2-7	.	CASSQGWSEQYF	TGCGCCAGCAGCCAAGGTTGGAGTGAGCAGTACTTC
TRBV19	TRBD1	TRBJ2-7	.	CAVQQGAHGEQYF	TGTGCCGTTCAACAGGGGGCCCATGGCGAGCAGTACTTC
TRBV5-3	TRBD2	TRBJ2-3	.	CARSLEGLAVSKGSTDTQYF	TGTGCCAGAAGCTTGGAAGGACTAGCGGTCTCTAAGGGGAGTACAGATACGCAGTATTTT
TRBV18	.	TRBJ1-1	.	CASSPPPGANTEAFF	TGTGCCAGCTCACCTCCCCCAGGGGCGAACACTGAAGCTTTCTTT
TRBV9	.	TRBJ2-2	.	CASSVALTGELFF	TGTGCCAGCAGCGTAGCCCTCACCGGGGAGCTGTTTTTT
TRBV9	TRBD2	TRBJ2-7	.	CASSPSGGAYEQYF	TGTGCCAGCAGCCCCTCGGGGGGAGCATACGAGCAGTACTTC
TRBV9	.	TRBJ1-5	.	CASSVAGEGNQPQHF	TGTGCCAGCAGCGTAGCAGGGGAAGGCAATCAGCCCCAGCATTTT
TRBV28	.	TRBJ1-5	.	CASRPEVRGQPQHF	TGTGCCAGCAGGCCGGAGGTAAGAGGACAGCCCCAGCATTTT
TRBV19	.	TRBJ1-5	.	CASSIKGGNQPQHF	TGTGCCAGTAGTATAAAAGGGGGAAATCAGCCCCAGCATTTT
TRBV11-2	TRBD1	TRBJ2-3	.	CASSSGGQGTDTQYF	TGTGCCAGCAGCTCCGGGGGACAGGGGACAGATACGCAGTATTTT
TRBV21-1	.	TRBJ1-5	.	CASSRLDRERGNQPQHF	TGTGCCAGCAGCAGACTAGACAGGGAGAGGGGCAATCAGCCCCAGCATTTT
TRBV7-9	TRBD1	TRBJ1-2	.	CASSPTGGYGYTF	TGTGCCAGCAGCCCGACAGGGGGCTATGGCTACACCTTC
TRBV18	TRBD1	TRBJ2-5	.	CASSPTRTGGGETQYF	TGTGCCAGCTCACCAACAAGGACAGGGGGCGGGGAGACCCAGTACTTC
TRBV28	.	TRBJ1-1	.	CASSLSKPHGEAFF	TGTGCCAGCAGTTTATCCAAGCCCCACGGTGAAGCTTTCTTT
TRBV5-1	.	TRBJ2-1	.	CASSLGLSYNEQFF	TGCGCCAGCAGCTTGGGACTCTCCTACAATGAGCAGTTCTTC
TRBV18	.	TRBJ1-5	.	CASSLSGRDNQPQHF	TGTGCCAGCTCACTCTCGGGGAGGGACAATCAGCCCCAGCATTTT
TRBV11-3	TRBD1	TRBJ1-1	.	CASSPPPRTGMNTEAFF	TGTGCCAGCAGCCCCCCCCCAAGGACAGGTATGAACACTGAAGCTTTCTTT
TRBV30	.	TRBJ2-1	.	CAWSAVPREQFF	TGTGCCTGGAGTGCGGTCCCTCGGGAGCAGTTCTTC
TRBV2	.	TRBJ2-3	.	CASSVTRTDTQYF	TGTGCCAGCAGCGTAACTAGGACAGATACGCAGTATTTT
TRBV2	.	TRBJ2-2	.	CASQGRTTGELFF	TGTGCCAGTCAAGGGAGGACCACCGGGGAGCTGTTTTTT
TRBV6-5	.	TRBJ1-1	.	CASTRTSNTEAFF	TGTGCCAGCACGAGGACATCGAACACTGAAGCTTTCTTT
TRBV7-2	.	TRBJ2-3	.	CASSQTGITDTQYF	TGTGCCAGCAGCCAGACGGGGATCACAGATACGCAGTATTTT
TRBV5-6	.	TRBJ2-2	.	CASAIQWSGELFF	TGTGCCAGCGCGATCCAATGGAGCGGGGAGCTGTTTTTT
TRBV10-3	TRBD1	TRBJ1-1	.	CAITETGGGTEAFF	TGTGCCATCACCGAGACAGGGGGTGGTACTGAAGCTTTCTTT
TRBV9	TRBD2	TRBJ2-3	once	CASSVGLGDTDTQYF	TGTGCCAGCAGCGTCGGACTAGGAGACACAGATACGCAGTATTTT
TRBV3-1/TRBV3-2	TRBD2	TRBJ2-1	.	CASSQGSGTSGLLTYNEQFF	TGTGCCAGCAGCCAAGGGTCCGGGACTAGCGGGCTACTTACCTACAATGAGCAGTTCTTC
TRBV28	TRBD2	TRBJ2-7	.	CASRGTSGAPEQYF	TGTGCCAGCAGGGGGACTAGCGGGGCCCCCGAGCAGTACTTC
TRBV5-1	.	TRBJ1-1	few	CASSLEQLNTEAFF	TGCGCCAGCAGCTTGGAACAGCTGAACACTGAAGCTTTCTTT
TRBV6-5	.	TRBJ1-4	.	CASSYSDGRKLFF	TGTGCCAGCAGTTACTCGGACGGGAGAAAACTGTTTTTT
TRBV5-4	.	TRBJ2-5	.	CASSSQETQYF	TGTGCCAGCAGCTCACAAGAGACCCAGTACTTC
TRBV12-3/TRBV12-4	.	TRBJ1-2	.	CASSLQVHGYTF	TGTGCCAGCAGTTTACAGGTTCATGGCTACACCTTC
TRBV19	.	TRBJ2-7	few	CATSRGSPYEQYF	TGTGCCACCTCGAGGGGGAGCCCCTACGAGCAGTACTTC
TRBV7-3	TRBD2	TRBJ2-1	.	CASSITSGGEQFF	TGTGCCAGCAGCATTACTAGCGGGGGGGAGCAGTTCTTC
TRBV5-5	.	TRBJ2-7	few	CASSSPFGGYEQYF	TGTGCCAGCAGCTCACCGTTCGGAGGTTACGAGCAGTACTTC
TRBV6-2/TRBV6-3	.	TRBJ1-2	.	CASSFDTVYYGYTF	TGTGCCAGCAGTTTCGACACCGTATACTATGGCTACACCTTC
TRBV7-2	TRBD2	TRBJ2-7	few	CASSTTSGLHIPYEQYF	TGTGCCAGCAGCACCACTAGCGGCCTGCATATCCCCTACGAGCAGTACTTC
TRBV7-9	.	TRBJ2-1	.	CASSNGLSNEQFF	TGTGCCAGCAGCAATGGACTCAGCAATGAGCAGTTCTTC
TRBV27	.	TRBJ2-5	.	CASSLTGAVETQYF	TGTGCCAGCAGTTTAACGGGAGCAGTGGAGACCCAGTACTTC
TRBV5-4	.	TRBJ1-6	.	CASSLNPSDSPLHF	TGTGCCAGCAGCCTCAACCCATCGGATTCACCCCTCCACTTT